Following are 2 T cell receptor beta chains from one sample sequenced in a study of shared clonotypes between healthy human individuals. Generated by immunoSEQ multiplex PCR, the TCRdb table keeps only in-frame clones and is missing some. The sample lists approximately 2.5 million clones, over 85% seen once, with roughly 0.13% in the top ten. The sequencing sample was made of naive CD4+ T cells sorted from blood. As for subset: CD45RA+ positively selected. The source of these receptors is a man between 18 and 29 years old in good health.

This rearrangement joins TRBV6-1 to TRBJ1-2, with D maybe TRBD1 (6 bases). Germline CDR1 reads MNHNS; CDR2 reads SASEGT. V was clipped by 8 bases and J by 3 bases, with 13 bases between them. The CDR3 is made up of 13 amino acids. The DNA for the CDR3 is TGTGCCAGCCGAAAACAGGGCTACTATGGCTACACCTTC. This encodes CASRKQGYYGYTF.

The chain joins TRBV7-2 to TRBJ1-2; 7 positions agree with TRBD1. The length of the CDR3 is 17 residues. V lost 5 bases to trimming and J lost 2 bases; unmatched junction nucleotides: 14. CDR1 and CDR2 from the germline V gene are SGHTA and FQGNSA. CDR3 sequence (DNA): TGTGCCAGCAGCCTTCGACAGGGATTAGTTGAAAACTATGGCTACACCTTC. Encoded protein: CASSLRQGLVENYGYTF.